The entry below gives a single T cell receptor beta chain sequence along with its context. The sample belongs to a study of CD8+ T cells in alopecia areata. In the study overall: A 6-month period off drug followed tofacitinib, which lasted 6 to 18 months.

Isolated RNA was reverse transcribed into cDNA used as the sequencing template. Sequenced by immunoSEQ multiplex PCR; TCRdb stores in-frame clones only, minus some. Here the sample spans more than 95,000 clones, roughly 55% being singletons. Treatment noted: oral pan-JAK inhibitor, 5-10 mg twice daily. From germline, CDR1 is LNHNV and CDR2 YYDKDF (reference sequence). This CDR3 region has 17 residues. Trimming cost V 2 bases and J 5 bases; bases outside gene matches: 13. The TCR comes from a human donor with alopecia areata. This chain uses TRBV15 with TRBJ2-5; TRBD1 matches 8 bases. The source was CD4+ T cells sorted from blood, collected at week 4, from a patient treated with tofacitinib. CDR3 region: CATSRPPGQDKGETQYF. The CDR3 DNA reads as TGTGCCACCAGCAGACCCCCGGGACAGGATAAGGGGGAGACCCAGTACTTC. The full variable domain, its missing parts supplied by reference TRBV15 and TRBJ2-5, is DAMVIQNPRYQVTQFGKPVTLSCSQTLNHNVMYWYQQKSSQAPKLLFHYYDKDFNNEADTPDNFQSRRPNTSFCFLDIRSPGLGDTAMYLCATSRPPGQDKGETQYFGPGTRLLVL.